These T cell receptor beta chains were read from a single sample in a study of CD8 T cells in ankylosing spondylitis. TCRdb used MiXCR to reprocess the 5' RACE reads, holding one entry per CDR3 protein. The sample carries roughly 670,000 distinct CDR3 sequences, around a fifth recorded once. Material for sequencing was blood, either unsorted or a sorted T cell fraction (not recorded which). Receptors originate from a male donor with ankylosing spondylitis. Each CDR3 is given with its conserved first and last residue. A D gene is named only where the DNA matches it firmly.

>TRBJ1-6|TRBV27|15|NA
CASSLESSYNSPLHF
>TRBJ1-2|TRBV15|14|NA
CATSREPGFYGYTF
>TRBJ1-1|TRBV29-1|12|TRBD1
CSGQGQNTEAFF
>TRBJ2-1|TRBV12-3/TRBV12-4|15|NA
CASRWGRSSYNEQFF
>TRBJ1-2|TRBV7-9|13|NA
CASSLSLEYGYTF
>TRBJ1-5|TRBV20-1|13|NA
CSANSRENQPQHF
>TRBJ2-3|TRBV5-1|12|TRBD2
CASRGTRDTQYF
>TRBJ2-7|TRBV4-3|15|TRBD2
CASSQGSGTDYEQYF
>TRBJ1-6|TRBV7-9|16|NA
CASSPIDTASRPPLHF
>TRBJ2-3|TRBV4-1|15|TRBD2
CASSQGEGGRDTQYF
>TRBJ1-5|TRBV12-3/TRBV12-4|13|NA
CASSLREKQPQHF
>TRBJ2-4|TRBV5-1|15|NA
CASSLEPAGLYIQYF
>TRBJ1-1|TRBV7-9|15|NA
CASSPQGTGNTEAFF
>TRBJ2-7|TRBV20-1|13|TRBD1
CSATDRGDYEQYF
>TRBJ1-2|TRBV5-5|14|NA
CASTGAGVNYGYTF
>TRBJ2-2|TRBV6-1|15|NA
CASSEWGASTGELFF
>TRBJ1-2|TRBV5-6|14|NA
CASSLGAGIYGYTF
>TRBJ2-5|TRBV29-1|13|TRBD2
CSVETSVQETQYF
>TRBJ1-1|TRBV12-3/TRBV12-4|13|NA
CASSLPGEAEAFF
>TRBJ2-3|TRBV27|15|TRBD1
CASSKTGGYTDTQYF
>TRBJ2-3|TRBV9|13|NA
CASTTGGTDTQYF
>TRBJ2-1|TRBV6-2/TRBV6-3|19|NA
CASSYSTSKTPPAYNEQFF
>TRBJ2-1|TRBV12-3/TRBV12-4|16|TRBD2
CASSDPLAGGRGEQFF
>TRBJ2-3|TRBV7-9|17|TRBD2
CASSLVSSGVSTDTQYF
>TRBJ1-3|TRBV7-6|15|NA
CASSLSAASGNTIYF
>TRBJ1-3|TRBV25-1|14|NA
CASSEFGSGNTIYF
>TRBJ2-1|TRBV12-3/TRBV12-4|15|NA
CASSWVLGGPNEQFF
>TRBJ2-7|TRBV4-2|15|TRBD1
CASSQRGTGPYEQYF
>TRBJ2-3|TRBV6-1|13|NA
CASSPEGADTQYF
>TRBJ1-3|TRBV12-3/TRBV12-4|12|NA
CASSLNGNTIYF
>TRBJ2-1|TRBV7-2|16|TRBD2
CASSAGLAGGDNEQFF
>TRBJ2-3|TRBV5-1|14|NA
CASSFSLRADTQYF
>TRBJ1-3|TRBV12-3/TRBV12-4|15|NA
CASSPWTDSGNTIYF
>TRBJ1-6|TRBV15|14|NA
CATRRRSDNSPLHF
>TRBJ2-3|TRBV10-3|16|NA
CAVMAGQWGYGDTQYF
>TRBJ2-7|TRBV6-2/TRBV6-3|15|TRBD1
CASSKGQGGLYEQYF
>TRBJ2-5|TRBV7-9|15|NA
CASSLMSWGRETQYF
>TRBJ2-1|TRBV3-1|13|NA
CASSQDRVGTPCF
>TRBJ2-3|TRBV7-6|16|NA
CASSLAQKKSTDTQYF
>TRBJ1-1|TRBV19|12|NA
CASTGRYTEAFF
>TRBJ1-1|TRBV12-3/TRBV12-4|13|TRBD1
CASIVDRGAEAFF
>TRBJ1-5|TRBV3-1|14|NA
CASSQGQINQPQHF
>TRBJ1-1|TRBV12-3/TRBV12-4|11|TRBD1
CASSSGGVTFF
>TRBJ2-3|TRBV18|16|TRBD2
CASSSLAAGGTDTQYF
>TRBJ2-4|TRBV29-1|15|NA
CSVMPDQRAKNIQYF